This T cell receptor beta chain emerged from a study of T cell responses to AZD1222 COVID-19 vaccine. Study observations and caveats: Spike regions recognized by vaccine-associated CD4 TCRs spanned the protein, led by 160-218 and 743-854. Clonal diversity may have been underestimated, and the donors were mostly white British, with more females than males.

Measured with immunoSEQ multiplex PCR; TCRdb has only the in-frame clones, and not every one. Here the sample spans some 60,000 clones, about 86% being singletons. With regard to this clone: Antigen specificity is unknown.

Trimming took off 4 bases at V and 6 bases at J, with 11 bases between the two ends. From germline, CDR1 is SGHNT and CDR2 YYREEE (reference sequence). CDR3 length: 13 amino acids. The receptor was derived from an adult who received the AZD1222 COVID-19 vaccine. This chain connects TRBV5-4 to TRBJ2-1, with D unresolved. Sequencing was performed on peripheral blood, taken 28 days after the second AZD1222 dose. DNA of the CDR3: TGTGCCAGCAGCCCGAGTGGGTTCAATGAGCAGTTCTTC. Protein: CASSPSGFNEQFF.